This T cell receptor beta chain was found in a study of control samples from healthy donors and cancer patients. Some clones are missing from TCRdb's copy, which holds only in-frame ones; the method was immunoSEQ multiplex PCR. The table shows roughly 84,000 clones, with around 92% occurring only once. Per germline, CDR1 SGHRS and CDR2 YFSETQ. The V gene lost 0 bases and the J gene lost 4 bases, with 11 bases spanning the gap. The CDR3 runs 15 residues. Sequencing used blood. This receptor was obtained from a man over 45 in good health. This sequence joins TRBV5-1 and TRBJ2-1; D gene uncertain. The CDR3 sequence is CASSLGAPTYNEQFF. DNA for the CDR3: TGCGCCAGCAGCTTGGGAGCCCCAACTTACAATGAGCAGTTCTTC.